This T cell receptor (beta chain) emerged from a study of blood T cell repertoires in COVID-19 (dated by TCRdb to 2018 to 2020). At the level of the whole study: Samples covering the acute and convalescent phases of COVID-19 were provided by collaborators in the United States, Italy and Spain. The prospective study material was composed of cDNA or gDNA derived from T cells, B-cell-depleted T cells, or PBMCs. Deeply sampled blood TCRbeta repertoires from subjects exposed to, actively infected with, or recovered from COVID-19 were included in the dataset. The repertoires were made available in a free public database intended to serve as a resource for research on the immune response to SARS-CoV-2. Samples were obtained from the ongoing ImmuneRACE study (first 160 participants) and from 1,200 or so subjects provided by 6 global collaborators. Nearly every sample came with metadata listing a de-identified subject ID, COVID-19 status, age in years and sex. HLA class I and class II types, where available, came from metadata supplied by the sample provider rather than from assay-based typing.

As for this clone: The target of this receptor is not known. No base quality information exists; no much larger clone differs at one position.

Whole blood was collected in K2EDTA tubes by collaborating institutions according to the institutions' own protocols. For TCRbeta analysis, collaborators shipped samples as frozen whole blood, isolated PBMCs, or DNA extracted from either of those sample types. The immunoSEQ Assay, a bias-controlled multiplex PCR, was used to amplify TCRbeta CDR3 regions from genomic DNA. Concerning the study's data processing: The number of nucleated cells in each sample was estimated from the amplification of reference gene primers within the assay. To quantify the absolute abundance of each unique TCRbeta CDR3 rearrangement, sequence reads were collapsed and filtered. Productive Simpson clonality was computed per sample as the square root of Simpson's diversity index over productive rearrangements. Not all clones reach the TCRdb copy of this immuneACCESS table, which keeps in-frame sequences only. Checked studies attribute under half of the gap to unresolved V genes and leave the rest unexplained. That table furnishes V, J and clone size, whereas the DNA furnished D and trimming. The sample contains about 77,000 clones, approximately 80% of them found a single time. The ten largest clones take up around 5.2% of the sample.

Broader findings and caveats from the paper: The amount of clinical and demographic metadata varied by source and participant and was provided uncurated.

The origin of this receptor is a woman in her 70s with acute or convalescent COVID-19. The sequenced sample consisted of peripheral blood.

The CDR3 in this case is CASSSQGASGEQFF. The nucleotide sequence is given as TGTGCCAGCAGCTCCCAGGGGGCCTCGGGTGAGCAGTTCTTC. This chain is built from TRBV11-3 and TRBJ2-1, and 8 bases in between align with TRBD1. The germline V gene yields SGHNT for CDR1 and YENEEA for CDR2. Trimming takes 4 bases off V and 9 bases off J; junction bases not matched to a gene: 8. The CDR3 numbers 14 residues from cysteine through phenylalanine. Only the CDR3 DNA stays, 42 bases, in frame from base 1.